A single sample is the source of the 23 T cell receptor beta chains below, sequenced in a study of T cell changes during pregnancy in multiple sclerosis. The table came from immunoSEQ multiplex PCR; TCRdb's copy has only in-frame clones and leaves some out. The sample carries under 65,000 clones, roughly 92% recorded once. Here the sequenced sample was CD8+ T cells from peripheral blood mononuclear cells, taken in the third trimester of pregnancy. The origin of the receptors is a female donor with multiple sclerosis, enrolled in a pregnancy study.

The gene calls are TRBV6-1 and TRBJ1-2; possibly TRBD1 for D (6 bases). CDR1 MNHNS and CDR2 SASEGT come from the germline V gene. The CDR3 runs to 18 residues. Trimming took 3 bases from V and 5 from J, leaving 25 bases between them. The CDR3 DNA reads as TGTGCCAGCAGTGAGGGGACAAATACGGTAGGGGGATTTTATGGCTACACCTTC. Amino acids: CASSEGTNTVGGFYGYTF.

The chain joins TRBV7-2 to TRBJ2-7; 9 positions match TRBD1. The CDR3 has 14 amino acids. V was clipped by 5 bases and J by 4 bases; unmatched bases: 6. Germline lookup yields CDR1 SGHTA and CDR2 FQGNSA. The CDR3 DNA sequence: TGTGCCAGCAGCGCCGGACAGGGGCCGTACGAGCAGTACTTC. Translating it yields CASSAGQGPYEQYF.

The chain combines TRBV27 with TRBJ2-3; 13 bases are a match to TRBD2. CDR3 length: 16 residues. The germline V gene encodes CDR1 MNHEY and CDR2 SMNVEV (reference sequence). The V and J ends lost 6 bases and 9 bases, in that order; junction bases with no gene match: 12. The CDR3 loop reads CASSPQGLAGSQTQYF. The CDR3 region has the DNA TGTGCCAGCAGCCCCCAGGGACTAGCGGGAAGTCAAACGCAGTATTTT.

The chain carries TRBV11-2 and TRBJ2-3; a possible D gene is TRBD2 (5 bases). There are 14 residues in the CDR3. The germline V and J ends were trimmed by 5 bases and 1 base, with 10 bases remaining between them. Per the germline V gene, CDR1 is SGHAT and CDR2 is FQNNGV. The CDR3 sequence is CASSPRGGTDTQYF. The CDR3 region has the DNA TGTGCCAGCAGCCCACGGGGAGGCACAGATACGCAGTATTTT.

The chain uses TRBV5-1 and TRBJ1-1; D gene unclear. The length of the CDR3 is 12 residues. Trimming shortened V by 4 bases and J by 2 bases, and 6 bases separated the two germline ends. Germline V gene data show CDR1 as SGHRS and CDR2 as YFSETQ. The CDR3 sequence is CASSQKNTEAFF. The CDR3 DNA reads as TGCGCCAGCAGCCAAAAAAACACTGAAGCTTTCTTT.

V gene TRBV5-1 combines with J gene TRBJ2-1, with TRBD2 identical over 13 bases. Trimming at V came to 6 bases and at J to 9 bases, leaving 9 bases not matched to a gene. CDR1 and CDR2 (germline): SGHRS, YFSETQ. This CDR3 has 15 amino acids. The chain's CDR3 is CASNPGTSGAGEQFF. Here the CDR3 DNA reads TGCGCCAGCAACCCGGGGACTAGCGGGGCAGGTGAGCAGTTCTTC.

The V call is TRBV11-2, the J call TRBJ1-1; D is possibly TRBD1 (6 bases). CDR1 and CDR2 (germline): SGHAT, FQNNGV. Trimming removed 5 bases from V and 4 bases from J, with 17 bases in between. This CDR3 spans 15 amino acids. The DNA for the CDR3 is TGTGCCAGCAGCAGACGGACAGCTCGTGGCACTGAAGCTTTCTTT. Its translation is CASSRRTARGTEAFF.

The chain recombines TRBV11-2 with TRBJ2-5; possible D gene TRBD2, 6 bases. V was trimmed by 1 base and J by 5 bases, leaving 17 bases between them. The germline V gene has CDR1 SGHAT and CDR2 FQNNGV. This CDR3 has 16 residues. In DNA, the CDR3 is TGTGCCAGCAGCTTAGGGGGGGAGTATGGGGTGGAGACCCAGTACTTC. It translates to CASSLGGEYGVETQYF.

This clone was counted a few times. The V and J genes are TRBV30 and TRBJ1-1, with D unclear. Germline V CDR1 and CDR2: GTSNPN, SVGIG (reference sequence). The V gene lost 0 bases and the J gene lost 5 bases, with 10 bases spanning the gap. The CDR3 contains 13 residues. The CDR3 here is CAWSVRAGTEAFF. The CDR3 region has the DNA TGTGCCTGGAGTGTACGGGCGGGGACTGAAGCTTTCTTT.

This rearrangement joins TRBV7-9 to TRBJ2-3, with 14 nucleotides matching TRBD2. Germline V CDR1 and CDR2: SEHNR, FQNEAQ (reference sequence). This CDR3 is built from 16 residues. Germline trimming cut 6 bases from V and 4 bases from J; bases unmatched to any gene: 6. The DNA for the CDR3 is TGTGCCAGCAGGCAACCGGGACTAGCGGGAGCAGATACGCAGTATTTT. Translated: CASRQPGLAGADTQYF. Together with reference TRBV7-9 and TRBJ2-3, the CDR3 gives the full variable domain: DTGVSQNPRHKITKRGQNVTFRCDPISEHNRLYWYRQTLGQGPEFLTYFQNEAQLEKSRLLSDRFSAERPKGSFSTLEIQRTEQGDSAMYLCASRQPGLAGADTQYFGPGTRLTVL.

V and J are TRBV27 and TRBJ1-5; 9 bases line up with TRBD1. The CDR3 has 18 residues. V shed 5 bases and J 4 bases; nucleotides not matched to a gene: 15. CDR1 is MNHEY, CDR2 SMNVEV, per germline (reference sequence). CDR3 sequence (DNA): TGTGCCAGCAGTCCCTCCAGGACAGGGGCCCTCGCGAATCAGCCCCAGCATTTT. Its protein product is CASSPSRTGALANQPQHF.

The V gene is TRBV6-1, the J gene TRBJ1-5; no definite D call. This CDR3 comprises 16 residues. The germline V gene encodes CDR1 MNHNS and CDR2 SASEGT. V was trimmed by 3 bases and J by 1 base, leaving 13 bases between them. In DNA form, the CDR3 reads TGTGCCAGCAGTGACCCGCGGGCTTGGAGCAATCAGCCCCAGCATTTT. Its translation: CASSDPRAWSNQPQHF.

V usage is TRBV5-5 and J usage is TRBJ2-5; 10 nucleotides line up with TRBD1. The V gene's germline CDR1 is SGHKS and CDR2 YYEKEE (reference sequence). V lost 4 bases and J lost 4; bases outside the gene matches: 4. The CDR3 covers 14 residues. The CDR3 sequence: CASSKDRGAETQYF. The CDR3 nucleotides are TGTGCCAGCAGCAAGGACAGGGGGGCAGAGACCCAGTACTTC.

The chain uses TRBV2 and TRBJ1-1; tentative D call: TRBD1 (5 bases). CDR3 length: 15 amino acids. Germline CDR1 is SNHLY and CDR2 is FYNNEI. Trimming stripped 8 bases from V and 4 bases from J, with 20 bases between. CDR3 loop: CASQSAGPLGTEAFF. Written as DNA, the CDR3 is TGTGCCAGCCAATCGGCAGGGCCCTTGGGCACTGAAGCTTTCTTT.

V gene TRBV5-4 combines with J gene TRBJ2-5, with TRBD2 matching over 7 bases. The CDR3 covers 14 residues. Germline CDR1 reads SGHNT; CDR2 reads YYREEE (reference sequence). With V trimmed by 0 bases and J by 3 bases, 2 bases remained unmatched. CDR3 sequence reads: CASSLVGLEETQYF. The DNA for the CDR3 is TGTGCCAGCAGCTTGGTCGGACTAGAAGAGACCCAGTACTTC.

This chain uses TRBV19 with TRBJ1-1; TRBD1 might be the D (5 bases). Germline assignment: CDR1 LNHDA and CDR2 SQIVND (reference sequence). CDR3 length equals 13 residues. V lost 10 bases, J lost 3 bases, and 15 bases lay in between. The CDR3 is CATNMGGDTEAFF. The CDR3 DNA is TGTGCCACCAACATGGGGGGGGACACTGAAGCTTTCTTT.

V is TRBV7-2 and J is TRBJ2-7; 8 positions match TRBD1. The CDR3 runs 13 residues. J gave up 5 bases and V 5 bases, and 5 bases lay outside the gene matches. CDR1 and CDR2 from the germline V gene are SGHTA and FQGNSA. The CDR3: CASSTDRGHEQYF. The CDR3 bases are TGTGCCAGCAGCACCGACAGGGGCCACGAGCAGTACTTC.

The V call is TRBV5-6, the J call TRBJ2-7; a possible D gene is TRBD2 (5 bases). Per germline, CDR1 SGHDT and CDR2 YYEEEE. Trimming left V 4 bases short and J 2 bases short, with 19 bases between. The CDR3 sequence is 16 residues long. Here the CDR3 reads CASSRSIGMEAYEQYF. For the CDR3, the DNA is TGTGCCAGCAGCAGGTCGATCGGGATGGAGGCCTACGAGCAGTACTTC.

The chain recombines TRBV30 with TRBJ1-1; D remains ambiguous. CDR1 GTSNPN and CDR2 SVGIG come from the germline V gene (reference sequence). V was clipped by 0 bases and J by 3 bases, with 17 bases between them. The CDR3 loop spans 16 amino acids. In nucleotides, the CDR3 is TGTGCCTGGAGTGTAACTTCGCGGGTTTGGGACACTGAAGCTTTCTTT. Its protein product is CAWSVTSRVWDTEAFF.

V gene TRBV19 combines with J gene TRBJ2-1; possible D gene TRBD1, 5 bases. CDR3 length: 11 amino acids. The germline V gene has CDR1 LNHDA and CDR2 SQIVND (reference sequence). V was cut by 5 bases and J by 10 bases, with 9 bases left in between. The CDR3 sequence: CASSLGREQFF. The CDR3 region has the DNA TGTGCCAGTAGTTTGGGGCGGGAGCAGTTCTTC.

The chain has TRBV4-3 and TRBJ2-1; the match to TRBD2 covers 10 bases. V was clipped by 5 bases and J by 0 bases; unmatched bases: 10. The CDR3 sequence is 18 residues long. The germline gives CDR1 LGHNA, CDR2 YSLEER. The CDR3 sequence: CASSRGLATTSSYNEQFF. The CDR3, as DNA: TGCGCCAGCAGCAGGGGACTAGCGACTACTAGCTCCTACAATGAGCAGTTCTTC.

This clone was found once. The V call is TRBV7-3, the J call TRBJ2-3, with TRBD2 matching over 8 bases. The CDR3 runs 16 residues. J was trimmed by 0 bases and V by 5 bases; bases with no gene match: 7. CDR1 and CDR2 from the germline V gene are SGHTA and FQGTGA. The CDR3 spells CASSNPSGPSTDTQYF. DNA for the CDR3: TGTGCCAGCAGCAACCCTAGCGGGCCCAGCACAGATACGCAGTATTTT.

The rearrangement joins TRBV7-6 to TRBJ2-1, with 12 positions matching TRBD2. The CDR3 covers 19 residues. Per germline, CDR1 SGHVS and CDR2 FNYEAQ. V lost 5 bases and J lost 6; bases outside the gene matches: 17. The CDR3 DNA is TGTGCCAGCAGCCGAAGGGCCTCGACTAGCGGGAGTGTGGGCAATGAGCAGTTCTTC. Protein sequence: CASSRRASTSGSVGNEQFF. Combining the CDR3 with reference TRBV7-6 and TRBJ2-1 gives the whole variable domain GAGVSQSPRYKVTKRGQDVALRCDPISGHVSLYWYRQALGQGPEFLTYFNYEAQQDKSGLPNDRFSAERPEGSISTLTIQRTEQRDSAMYRCASSRRASTSGSVGNEQFFGPGTRLTVL.